A selection of T cell receptor beta chains follows, all from one sample in a study of T cell responses to AZD1222 COVID-19 vaccine. Sequencing used immunoSEQ multiplex PCR; TCRdb keeps in-frame clones, though not all of them. The table includes around 99,000 clones, about nine tenths detected once. The starting material was peripheral blood, obtained on day 0 of AZD1222 vaccination. These receptors all stem from an adult in good health. CDR3s include the opening cysteine and the closing phenylalanine or tryptophan. D genes are given only for firm matches. The size field is filled for only some rows; it gives once, few, many or a size class.

TRBJ1-2 NA TRBV27 NA CASSRSRLYGYTF TGTGCCAGCAGTCGGAGCCGGCTCTATGGCTACACCTTC
TRBJ1-3 NA TRBV29-1 NA CSAQGIGNTIYF TGCAGCGCCCAGGGTATCGGAAACACCATATATTTT
TRBJ1-5 NA TRBV4-3 NA CASSQDHGSNQPQHF TGCGCCAGCAGCCAAGATCACGGAAGCAATCAGCCCCAGCATTTT
TRBJ2-5 NA TRBV29-1 NA CSVEDRGLETQYF TGCAGCGTTGAAGATAGAGGGTTGGAGACCCAGTACTTC
TRBJ2-2 TRBD2 TRBV5-1 NA CASSLGASGSNTGELFF TGCGCCAGCAGCTTGGGCGCTAGCGGGTCGAACACCGGGGAGCTGTTTTTT
TRBJ2-7 NA TRBV7-2 NA CASSLAGNYEQYF TGTGCCAGCAGCTTGGCCGGGAACTACGAGCAGTACTTC
TRBJ2-7 NA TRBV28 NA CASSFPYEQYF TGTGCCAGCAGTTTCCCCTACGAGCAGTACTTC
TRBJ1-2 TRBD1 TRBV7-2 NA CASSNPFDRGYGGYTF TGTGCCAGCAGCAACCCTTTCGACAGGGGTTATGGTGGCTACACCTTC
TRBJ2-7 TRBD1 TRBV19 NA CASSIGRGLYEQYF TGTGCCAGTAGTATCGGCAGGGGGCTGTACGAGCAGTACTTC
TRBJ1-3 NA TRBV10-3 NA CAISPSSLGAPGNTIYF TGTGCCATCAGTCCCTCTTCGTTAGGGGCCCCTGGAAACACCATATATTTT
TRBJ2-1 TRBD2 TRBV5-1 NA CASSLQVSGSGNEQFF TGCGCCAGCAGCTTGCAAGTTAGCGGGAGCGGGAATGAGCAGTTCTTC
TRBJ2-5 TRBD2 TRBV5-1 NA CASSLALAGGYGETQYF TGCGCCAGCAGCTTAGCTCTAGCGGGGGGATACGGAGAGACCCAGTACTTC
TRBJ1-3 TRBD1 TRBV10-3 NA CAISESSAGGPGNTIYF TGTGCCATCAGTGAGTCGTCCGCAGGGGGCCCTGGAAACACCATATATTTT
TRBJ1-2 NA TRBV28 few CAIGGAYGYTF TGTGCCATTGGAGGAGCCTATGGCTACACCTTC
TRBJ2-2 NA TRBV4-2 NA CASSEPTGSHTGELFF TGTGCCAGCAGCGAGCCCACGGGATCCCATACCGGGGAGCTGTTTTTT
TRBJ2-1 NA TRBV21-1 NA CASSKVRGLAGDKCEQFF TGTGCCAGCAGCAAAGTACGAGGGCTAGCGGGAGATAAGTGTGAGCAGTTCTTC
TRBJ2-5 TRBD2 TRBV27 NA CASSPRQPGGTQYF TGTGCCAGCAGTCCGCGGCAGCCGGGGGGGACCCAGTACTTC
TRBJ1-1 NA TRBV10-3 NA CAISEYEQEGTEAFF TGTGCCATCAGTGAGTATGAACAGGAGGGCACTGAAGCTTTCTTT
TRBJ1-2 NA TRBV30 NA CACQTSNGYTF TGTGCCTGCCAAACCTCTAATGGCTACACCTTC
TRBJ2-2 TRBD1 TRBV19 NA CASSIQGVSTGELFF TGTGCCAGTAGTATACAGGGGGTGAGCACCGGGGAGCTGTTTTTT
TRBJ1-2 NA TRBV5-6 NA CASSLGRNGYTF TGTGCCAGCAGCTTGGGTCGGAATGGCTACACCTTC
TRBJ2-7 NA TRBV7-8 NA CASSRGPSYEQYF TGTGCCAGCAGCCGGGGACCTTCCTACGAGCAGTACTTC
TRBJ2-7 NA TRBV6-2/TRBV6-3 NA CASGRAGPQGEQYF TGTGCCAGCGGCCGAGCCGGGCCCCAAGGCGAGCAGTACTTC
TRBJ2-3 NA TRBV7-2 NA CASSIHWAADSTDTQYF TGTGCCAGCAGCATTCACTGGGCAGCAGATAGCACAGATACGCAGTATTTT
TRBJ2-1 NA TRBV7-2 NA CASSPITSTSYNEQFF TGTGCCAGCAGCCCTATCACTAGTACGTCCTACAATGAGCAGTTCTTC
TRBJ2-7 NA TRBV21-1 once CASIPSKGGLGTQPYEQYF TGTGCCAGCATTCCTTCAAAGGGCGGTTTGGGGACCCAACCATACGAGCAGTACTTC
TRBJ2-3 TRBD1 TRBV19 NA CASSTTGGGDTQYF TGTGCCAGTAGTACGACAGGGGGCGGGGATACGCAGTATTTT
TRBJ2-3 TRBD2 TRBV14 NA CARSARLAGVGTDTQYF TGTGCCAGAAGTGCTCGACTAGCGGGAGTTGGCACAGATACGCAGTATTTT
TRBJ2-3 NA TRBV7-8 NA CASSLRGRDTQYF TGTGCCAGCAGCTTACGAGGGCGGGATACGCAGTATTTT
TRBJ2-7 NA TRBV28 NA CASSLGYEQYF TGTGCCAGCAGTTTAGGCTACGAGCAGTACTTC
TRBJ2-7 TRBD1 TRBV5-1 NA CASSLSPGQDYEQYF TGCGCCAGCAGCTTGTCTCCGGGACAGGACTACGAGCAGTACTTC
TRBJ2-7 NA TRBV6-6 NA CASRMTGLDYEQYF TGTGCCAGCAGGATGACAGGCTTGGACTACGAGCAGTACTTC
TRBJ1-2 TRBD1 TRBV19 NA CASSILGTGGNGYTF TGTGCCAGTAGTATTCTTGGGACAGGGGGCAATGGCTACACCTTC
TRBJ1-4 NA TRBV7-9 NA CASSPIRGTGLEKLFF TGTGCCAGCAGCCCAATTAGAGGTACAGGGCTGGAAAAACTGTTTTTT
TRBJ1-2 NA TRBV19 NA CASSMGRTYGYTF TGTGCCAGTAGTATGGGGCGGACCTATGGCTACACCTTC
TRBJ2-7 NA TRBV6-5 NA CASSTGPGASYEQYF TGTGCCAGCAGTACCGGCCCGGGGGCGTCGTACGAGCAGTACTTC
TRBJ2-5 NA TRBV19 few CASSRDRQETQYF TGTGCCAGTAGTCGAGACAGACAAGAGACCCAGTACTTC
TRBJ2-4 TRBD1 TRBV19 NA CASSITSTGDGDIQYF TGTGCCAGTAGTATAACCTCGACAGGGGACGGGGACATTCAGTACTTC
TRBJ2-2 TRBD1 TRBV30 NA CAWGTGGRTGELFF TGTGCCTGGGGGACAGGGGGCCGCACCGGGGAGCTGTTTTTT
TRBJ2-5 NA TRBV7-9 NA CASSLMDQETQYF TGTGCCAGCAGCCTAATGGATCAAGAGACCCAGTACTTC